These T cell receptor beta chains were read from a single sample in a study of technical replicates of blood from a handful of donors. Assay: immunoSEQ multiplex PCR; the TCRdb copy retains only in-frame clones and omits some. Of approximately 82,000 clones in the sample, 94% are singletons; the top ten hold over 0.25%. The specimen was T cells isolated from PBMCs. All receptors come from a human donor in good health. CDR3s include the opening cysteine and the closing phenylalanine or tryptophan. Each record gives: J gene, V gene, clone size, D gene, CDR3 DNA, CDR3 protein. The D gene is left open where the match is weak. Some rows mark clone size as missing; the rest say once, few, many or name a class of expanded clone.

j_gene: TRBJ2-5; v_gene: TRBV11-3; abundance: .; d_gene: TRBD2; CDR3nt: TGTGCCAGCAGCTTAGAGGGCACTAGCGGCATACAAGAGACCCAGTACTTC; CDR3aa: CASSLEGTSGIQETQYF
j_gene: TRBJ2-2; v_gene: TRBV7-6; abundance: .; d_gene: .; CDR3nt: TGTGCCAGCAGCTTAAGCGCGGCCGCGAACACCGGGGAGCTGTTTTTT; CDR3aa: CASSLSAAANTGELFF
j_gene: TRBJ2-2; v_gene: TRBV7-3; abundance: once; d_gene: .; CDR3nt: TGTGCCAGCAGCCCGGGGAACACCGGGGAGCTGTTTTTT; CDR3aa: CASSPGNTGELFF
j_gene: TRBJ1-2; v_gene: TRBV5-4; abundance: .; d_gene: .; CDR3nt: TGTGCCAGCAGCTTGGGCAGTTCGGGCTATGGCTACACCTTC; CDR3aa: CASSLGSSGYGYTF
j_gene: TRBJ2-4; v_gene: TRBV4-2; abundance: .; d_gene: .; CDR3nt: TGTGCCAGCAGCCAAGCGGGGGATAACATTCAGTACTTC; CDR3aa: CASSQAGDNIQYF
j_gene: TRBJ1-4; v_gene: TRBV28; abundance: .; d_gene: TRBD1; CDR3nt: TGTGCCAGCAGTGTCCCGGGACAGGGGAATGAAAAACTGTTTTTT; CDR3aa: CASSVPGQGNEKLFF
j_gene: TRBJ1-2; v_gene: TRBV6-1; abundance: .; d_gene: .; CDR3nt: TGTGCCAGCAGCTACAACGGGGGTAACTATGGCTACACCTTC; CDR3aa: CASSYNGGNYGYTF
j_gene: TRBJ2-1; v_gene: TRBV28; abundance: .; d_gene: .; CDR3nt: TGTGCCAGCAGCCACGACTGGTCCAATGAGCAGTTCTTC; CDR3aa: CASSHDWSNEQFF
j_gene: TRBJ2-5; v_gene: TRBV2; abundance: .; d_gene: TRBD1; CDR3nt: TGTGCCAGCAGTGAGGGGGGACAGGGACAGGAGACCCAGTACTTC; CDR3aa: CASSEGGQGQETQYF
j_gene: TRBJ2-2; v_gene: TRBV29-1; abundance: .; d_gene: .; CDR3nt: TGCAGCGTGAAAGACCGTAGGGGGATAACCGGGGAGCTGTTTTTT; CDR3aa: CSVKDRRGITGELFF
j_gene: TRBJ2-3; v_gene: TRBV28; abundance: once; d_gene: TRBD1; CDR3nt: TGTGCCAGCAGTTTAAGGCAGGGGGCTACAGATACGCAGTATTTT; CDR3aa: CASSLRQGATDTQYF
j_gene: TRBJ1-2; v_gene: TRBV30; abundance: .; d_gene: .; CDR3nt: TGTGCCTGGAGTGTTGGGGGGTTTGCCTATGGCTACACCTTC; CDR3aa: CAWSVGGFAYGYTF
j_gene: TRBJ1-1; v_gene: TRBV6-6; abundance: .; d_gene: TRBD1; CDR3nt: TGTGCCAGCAGTTTAACGACAGGGGGGAACACTGAAGCTTTCTTT; CDR3aa: CASSLTTGGNTEAFF